The sequence of this TCR beta chain was determined in a study of shared clonotypes between healthy human individuals. Study as a whole: With ages of 18 to 49, the donors were a couple of women and a few men. Broader study findings: It was observed that roughly 5.5% of naive CD4 clonotypes were shared across a few donors.

In regard to this clone: Its matching antigen is unknown.

Generated by immunoSEQ multiplex PCR, the TCRdb table keeps only in-frame clones and is missing some. The sample has some 2,400,000 clones; 90% to 97% are singletons. The CDR3 runs to 15 residues. From germline, CDR1 is LNHDA and CDR2 SQIVND (reference sequence). V gave up 1 base and J gave up 6 bases, with 12 bases separating them. This TCR was recovered from a man aged 18 to 35 in good health. The chain recombines TRBV19 with TRBJ2-2; TRBD2 is a possible D gene (6 bases). The sample consisted of naive CD4+ T cells sorted from blood. The subset here: CD45RA+ positively selected. As DNA, the CDR3 is TGTGCCAGTAGTATAGCGGGAGCGGGTGCCGGGGAGCTGTTTTTT. This codes for CASSIAGAGAGELFF.